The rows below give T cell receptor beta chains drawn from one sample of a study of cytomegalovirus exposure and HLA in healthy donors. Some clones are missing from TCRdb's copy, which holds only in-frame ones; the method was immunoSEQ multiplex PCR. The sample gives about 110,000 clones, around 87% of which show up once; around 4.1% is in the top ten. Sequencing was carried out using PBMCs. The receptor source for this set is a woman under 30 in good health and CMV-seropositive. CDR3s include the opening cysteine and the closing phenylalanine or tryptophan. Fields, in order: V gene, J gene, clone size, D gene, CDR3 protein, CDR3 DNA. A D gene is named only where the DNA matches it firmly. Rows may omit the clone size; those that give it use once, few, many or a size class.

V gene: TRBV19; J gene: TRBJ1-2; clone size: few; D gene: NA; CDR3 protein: CASSRQNYGYTF; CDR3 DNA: TGTGCCAGTAGTCGACAGAACTATGGCTACACCTTC
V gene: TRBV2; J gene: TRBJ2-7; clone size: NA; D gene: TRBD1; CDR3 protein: CASSVSGQGADEQYF; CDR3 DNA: TGTGCCAGCAGTGTGTCGGGGCAGGGGGCCGACGAGCAGTACTTC
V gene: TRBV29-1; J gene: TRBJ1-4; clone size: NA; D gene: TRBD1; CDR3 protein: CSVVGKTGGVEKLFF; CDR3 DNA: TGCAGCGTTGTTGGGAAGACAGGGGGCGTTGAAAAACTGTTTTTT
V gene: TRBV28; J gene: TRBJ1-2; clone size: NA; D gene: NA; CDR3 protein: CASASGQDYGYTF; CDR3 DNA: TGTGCCTCCGCTTCAGGGCAAGACTATGGCTACACCTTC
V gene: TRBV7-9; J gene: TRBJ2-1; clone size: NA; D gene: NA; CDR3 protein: CASSLAGTLSYNEQFF; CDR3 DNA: TGTGCCAGCAGCTTAGCCGGGACACTCTCCTACAATGAGCAGTTCTTC
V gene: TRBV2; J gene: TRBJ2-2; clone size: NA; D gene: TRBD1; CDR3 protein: CASRKDRGTGELFF; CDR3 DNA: TGTGCCAGCAGAAAGGACAGGGGGACCGGGGAGCTGTTTTTT
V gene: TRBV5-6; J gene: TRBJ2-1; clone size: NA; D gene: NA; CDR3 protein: CASSWADNEQFF; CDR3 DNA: TGTGCCAGCAGCTGGGCCGACAATGAGCAGTTCTTC
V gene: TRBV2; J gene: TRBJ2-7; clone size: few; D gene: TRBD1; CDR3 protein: CASRGQSGPYEQYF; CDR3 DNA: TGTGCCAGCAGGGGACAGTCTGGCCCCTACGAGCAGTACTTC
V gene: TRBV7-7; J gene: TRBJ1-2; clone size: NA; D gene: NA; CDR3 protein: CASSPAVGGARYGYTF; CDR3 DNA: TGTGCCAGCAGCCCTGCAGTGGGGGGGGCCCGCTATGGCTACACCTTC
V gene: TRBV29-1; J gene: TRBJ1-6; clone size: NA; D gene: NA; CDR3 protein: CSVAPTSNSPLHF; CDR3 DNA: TGCAGCGTAGCCCCGACAAGTAATTCACCCCTCCACTTT
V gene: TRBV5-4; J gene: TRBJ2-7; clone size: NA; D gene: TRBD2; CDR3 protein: CASSMTSGNGEQYF; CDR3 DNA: TGTGCCAGCAGCATGACTAGCGGGAACGGCGAGCAGTACTTC
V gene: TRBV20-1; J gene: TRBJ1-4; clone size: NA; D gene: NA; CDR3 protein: CSAGEKLFF; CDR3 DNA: TGCAGTGCGGGCGAAAAACTGTTTTTT
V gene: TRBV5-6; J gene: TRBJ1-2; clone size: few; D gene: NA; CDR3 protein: CASSLGGNYGYTF; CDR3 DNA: TGTGCCAGCAGCTTGGGGGGCAACTATGGCTACACCTTC
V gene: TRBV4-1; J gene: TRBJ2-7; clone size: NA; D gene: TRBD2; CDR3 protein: CASSPLGVAGGPYEQYF; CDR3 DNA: TGCGCCAGCAGCCCCCTAGGGGTGGCGGGAGGGCCCTACGAGCAGTACTTC
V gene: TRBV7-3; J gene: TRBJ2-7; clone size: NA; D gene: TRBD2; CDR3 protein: CASSPTSGGAAYEQYF; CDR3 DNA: TGTGCCAGCAGCCCGACTAGCGGGGGGGCCGCCTACGAGCAGTACTTC
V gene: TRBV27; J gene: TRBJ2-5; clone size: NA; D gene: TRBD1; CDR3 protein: CASSLWDGQGKETQYF; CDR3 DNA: TGTGCCAGCAGTTTATGGGACGGACAGGGCAAGGAGACCCAGTACTTC
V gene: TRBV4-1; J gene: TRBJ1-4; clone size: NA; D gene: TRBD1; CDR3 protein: CASSHGQGGELVFF; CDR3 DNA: TGCGCCAGCAGCCATGGACAGGGGGGAGAATTGGTGTTTTTT
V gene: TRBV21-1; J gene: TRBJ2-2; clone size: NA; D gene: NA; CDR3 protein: CASRPNVLAGAVGYTGELFF; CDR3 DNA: TGTGCCAGCAGACCCAATGTGCTAGCGGGAGCGGTTGGGTACACCGGGGAGCTGTTTTTT
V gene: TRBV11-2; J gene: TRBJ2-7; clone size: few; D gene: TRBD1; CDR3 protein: CASSLANRGYEQYF; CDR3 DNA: TGTGCCAGCAGCTTAGCCAACAGGGGCTACGAGCAGTACTTC
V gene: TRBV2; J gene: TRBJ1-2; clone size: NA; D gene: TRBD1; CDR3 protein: CASTTTGSNYGYTF; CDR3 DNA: TGTGCCAGCACCACGACAGGGTCTAACTATGGCTACACCTTC
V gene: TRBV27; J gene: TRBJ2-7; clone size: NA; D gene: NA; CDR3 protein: CASSNEQYF; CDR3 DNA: TGTGCCAGCAGCAACGAGCAGTACTTC
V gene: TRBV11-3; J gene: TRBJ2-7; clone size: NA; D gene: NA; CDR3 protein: CASSLEMGATGEQYF; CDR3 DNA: TGTGCCAGCAGCTTAGAGATGGGGGCTACGGGGGAGCAGTACTTC
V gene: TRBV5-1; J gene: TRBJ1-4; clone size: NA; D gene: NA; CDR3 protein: CASSLASGRGEKLFF; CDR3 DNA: TGCGCCAGCAGCTTGGCCTCTGGAAGGGGAGAAAAACTGTTTTTT
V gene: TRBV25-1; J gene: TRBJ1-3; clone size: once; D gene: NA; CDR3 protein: CASSLNGGNTIYF; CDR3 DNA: TGTGCCAGCAGCCTTAACGGGGGAAACACCATATATTTT
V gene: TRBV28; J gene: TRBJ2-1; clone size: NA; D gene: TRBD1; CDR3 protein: CASSSISGQSNEQFF; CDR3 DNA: TGTGCCAGCAGTTCCATCTCGGGACAGAGCAATGAGCAGTTCTTC
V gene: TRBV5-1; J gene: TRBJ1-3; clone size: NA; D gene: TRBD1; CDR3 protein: CASSLETGGNGNTIYF; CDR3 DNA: TGCGCCAGCAGCTTGGAAACAGGGGGAAATGGAAACACCATATATTTT
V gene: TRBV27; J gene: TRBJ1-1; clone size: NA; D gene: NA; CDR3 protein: CASSFPGRDTEAFF; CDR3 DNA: TGTGCCAGCAGTTTTCCAGGGAGGGACACTGAAGCTTTCTTT
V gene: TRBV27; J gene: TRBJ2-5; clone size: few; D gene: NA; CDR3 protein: CASSLGETQYF; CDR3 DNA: TGTGCCAGCAGTTTAGGCGAGACCCAGTACTTC
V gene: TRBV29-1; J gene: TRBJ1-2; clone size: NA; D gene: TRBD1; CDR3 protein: CSVEEGQNGYTF; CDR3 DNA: TGCAGCGTTGAAGAGGGACAGAATGGCTACACCTTC
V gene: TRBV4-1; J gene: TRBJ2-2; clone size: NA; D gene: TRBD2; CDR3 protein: CASRSVTSGRNTGELFF; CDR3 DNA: TGCGCCAGCCGCTCAGTGACTAGCGGGCGGAACACCGGGGAGCTGTTTTTT
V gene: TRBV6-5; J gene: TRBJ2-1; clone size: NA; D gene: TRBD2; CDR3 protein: CASSYASGIRYNEQFF; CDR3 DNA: TGTGCCAGCAGTTACGCTAGCGGGATACGGTACAATGAGCAGTTCTTC
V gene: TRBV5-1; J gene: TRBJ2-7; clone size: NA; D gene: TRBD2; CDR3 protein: CASSLGAGGYEQYF; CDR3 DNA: TGCGCCAGCAGCTTGGGAGCGGGGGGCTACGAGCAGTACTTC
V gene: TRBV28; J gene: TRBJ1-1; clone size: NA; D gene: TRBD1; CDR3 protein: CASSLMTGEGSEAFF; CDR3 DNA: TGTGCCAGCAGTTTAATGACAGGGGAAGGGTCTGAAGCTTTCTTT
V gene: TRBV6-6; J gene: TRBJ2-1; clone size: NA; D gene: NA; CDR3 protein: CASWLDPNEQFF; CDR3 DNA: TGTGCCAGCTGGCTAGACCCTAATGAGCAGTTCTTC
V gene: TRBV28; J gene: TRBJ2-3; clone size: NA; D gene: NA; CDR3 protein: CASSLQIGDTQYF; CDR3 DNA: TGTGCCAGCAGTCTCCAAATCGGGGATACGCAGTATTTT
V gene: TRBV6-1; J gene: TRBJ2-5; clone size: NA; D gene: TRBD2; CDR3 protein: CASSPSGAETQYF; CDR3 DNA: TGTGCCAGCAGCCCTAGCGGGGCAGAGACCCAGTACTTC
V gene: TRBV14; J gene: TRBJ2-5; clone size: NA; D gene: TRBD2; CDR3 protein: CASSQGLAGTETQYF; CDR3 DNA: TGTGCCAGCAGCCAAGGACTAGCGGGAACAGAGACCCAGTACTTC
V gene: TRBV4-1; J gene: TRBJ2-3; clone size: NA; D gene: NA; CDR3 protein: CASSQVRGADTQYF; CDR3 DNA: TGCGCCAGCAGCCAAGTCAGGGGAGCAGATACGCAGTATTTT
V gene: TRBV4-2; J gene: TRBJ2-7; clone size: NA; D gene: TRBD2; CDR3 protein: CASSQPAGGSYEQYF; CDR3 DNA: TGTGCCAGCAGCCAGCCAGCGGGAGGGTCCTACGAGCAGTACTTC
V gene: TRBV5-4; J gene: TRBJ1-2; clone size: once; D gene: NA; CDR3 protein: CASSLGGSYGYTF; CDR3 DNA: TGTGCCAGCAGCTTGGGGGGCAGCTATGGCTACACCTTC
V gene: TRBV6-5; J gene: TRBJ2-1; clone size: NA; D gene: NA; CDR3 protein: CASSYVSGTEQFF; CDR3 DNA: TGTGCCAGCAGTTACGTATCGGGGACAGAGCAGTTCTTC
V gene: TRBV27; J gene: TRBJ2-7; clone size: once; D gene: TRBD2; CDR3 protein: CASSLTSGRALRQYF; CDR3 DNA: TGTGCCAGCAGTCTGACTAGCGGGAGGGCCCTAAGGCAGTACTTC
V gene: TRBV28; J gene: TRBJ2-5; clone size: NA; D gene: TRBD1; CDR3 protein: CASRRQGARGETQYF; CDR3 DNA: TGTGCCAGCAGGCGGCAGGGGGCGCGGGGAGAGACCCAGTACTTC
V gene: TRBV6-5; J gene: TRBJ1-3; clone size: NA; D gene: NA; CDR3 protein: CASSYRVGGGNTIYF; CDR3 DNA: TGTGCCAGCAGTTATAGAGTTGGCGGTGGAAACACCATATATTTT
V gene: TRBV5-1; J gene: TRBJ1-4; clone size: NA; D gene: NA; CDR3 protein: CASREGRRSEKLFF; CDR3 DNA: TGCGCCAGCAGAGAGGGCAGGAGGAGCGAAAAACTGTTTTTT
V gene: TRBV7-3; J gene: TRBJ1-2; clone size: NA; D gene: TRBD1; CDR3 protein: CASSVASGTGYGYTF; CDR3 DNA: TGTGCCAGCAGCGTCGCTTCCGGGACAGGCTATGGCTACACCTTC
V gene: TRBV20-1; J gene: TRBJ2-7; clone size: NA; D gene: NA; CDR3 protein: CSARVTYEQYF; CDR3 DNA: TGCAGTGCTAGAGTTACATACGAGCAGTACTTC
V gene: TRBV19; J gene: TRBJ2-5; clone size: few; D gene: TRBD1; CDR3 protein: CASSQGASETQYF; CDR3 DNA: TGTGCCAGTAGTCAGGGGGCTAGCGAGACCCAGTACTTC
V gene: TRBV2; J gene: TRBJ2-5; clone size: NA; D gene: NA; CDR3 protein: CASSELGTGQETQYF; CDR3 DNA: TGTGCCAGCAGTGAATTAGGCACAGGGCAAGAGACCCAGTACTTC
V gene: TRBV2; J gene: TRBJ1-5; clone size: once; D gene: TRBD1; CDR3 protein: CASSGGQGGNQPQHF; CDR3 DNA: TGTGCCAGCAGTGGGGGACAGGGTGGCAATCAGCCCCAGCATTTT
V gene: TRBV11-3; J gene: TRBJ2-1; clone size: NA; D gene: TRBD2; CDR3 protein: CASSFPSGGEQFF; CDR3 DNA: TGTGCCAGCAGCTTTCCTTCGGGAGGGGAGCAGTTCTTC
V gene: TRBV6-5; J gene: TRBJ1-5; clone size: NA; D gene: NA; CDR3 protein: CASRQTVGVDQPQHF; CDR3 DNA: TGTGCCAGCAGGCAGACGGTCGGGGTAGATCAGCCCCAGCATTTT
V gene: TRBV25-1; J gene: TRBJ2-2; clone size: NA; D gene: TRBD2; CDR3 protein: CASSPPIGGSNGELFF; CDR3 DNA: TGTGCCAGCAGCCCCCCGATTGGCGGGAGTAACGGGGAGCTGTTTTTT
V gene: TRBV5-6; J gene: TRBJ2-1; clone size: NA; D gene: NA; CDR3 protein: CASSFRGLLHEQFF; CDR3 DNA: TGTGCCAGCAGCTTCAGGGGTTTACTCCATGAGCAGTTCTTC
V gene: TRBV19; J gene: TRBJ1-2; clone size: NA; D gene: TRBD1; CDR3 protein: CATLWTGGFGYTF; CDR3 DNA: TGTGCCACCCTTTGGACAGGGGGTTTTGGCTACACCTTC